This T cell receptor beta chain came from a study of blood T cell repertoires in COVID-19 (dated by TCRdb to about 2020). With regard to the full study: The collaborator samples originated in the United States, Italy and Spain and spanned the acute and convalescent phases of COVID-19. The prospective study material was composed of cDNA or gDNA derived from T cells, B-cell-depleted T cells, or PBMCs. The dataset comprised deeply sampled blood TCRbeta repertoires from subjects exposed to, actively infected with, or recovered from COVID-19. The repertoires were released in a freely available public database intended as a resource for research on the immune response to SARS-CoV-2. Samples came from the ongoing ImmuneRACE study (first 160 participants) plus 1,254 subjects from 6 global collaborators. Sample metadata almost always included a de-identified subject ID, COVID-19 status, age in years and sex. HLA class I and class II types, where available, came from metadata supplied by the sample provider rather than from assay-based typing.

At one collaborating source in Seattle, patients were enrolled during active infection and were followed longitudinally through the course of disease. The collaborating institutions used their own protocols to collect whole blood in K2EDTA tubes. For TCRbeta analysis, collaborators shipped samples as frozen whole blood, isolated PBMCs, or DNA extracted from either of those sample types. The immunoSEQ Assay, a bias-controlled multiplex PCR, was used to amplify TCRbeta CDR3 regions from genomic DNA. The source study handled its data this way. Within the assay, amplification of reference gene primers was used to estimate how many nucleated cells each sample contained. Sequence reads were collapsed and filtered to measure the absolute abundance of every unique TCRbeta CDR3 rearrangement. Productive Simpson clonality was computed per sample as the square root of Simpson's diversity index over productive rearrangements. Drawn from immuneACCESS, this table holds only the in-frame rearrangements with V and J called that TCRdb kept. Clones are partly lost; checked studies trace under half to an unresolved V gene and leave the rest unexplained. V and J calls and clone size come straight from that table; D and trimming were deduced from the DNA. Recorded for this sample are some 140,000 clones; about 83% of them occurred a single time. The biggest ten clones account for around 10% of the sample.

As for this clone: This receptor's antigen is unknown. Per-nucleotide qualities are absent, and no much larger clonotype sits a single base away.

What the study reported, not specific to this receptor: How much clinical and demographic metadata was included differed by source and by participant, and the metadata was provided uncurated.

Sequencing was performed on peripheral blood. This TCR was sampled from a woman aged 60-75 years with COVID-19, enrolled during active disease.

The sequenced DNA: TGTGCCAGCAGTCCCCAGAGCGTAGGGGCCCGACACTACAATGAGCAGTTCTTC. It translates to CASSPQSVGARHYNEQFF. This sequence uses TRBV27 and TRBJ2-1, and TRBD1 may be the D gene, going by 5 matching bases. CDR1 is given as MNHEY and CDR2 as SMNVEV, both from the germline V gene (reference sequence). V lost 5 bases and J lost 3 bases; the stretch between them is 23 bases long. The CDR3 has 18 amino acids, counting the end cysteine and phenylalanine. Only the CDR3 DNA stays, 54 bases, in frame from base 1.